This T cell receptor beta chain was obtained from a study of blood T cell repertoires in COVID-19. Only in-frame clones appear in the TCRdb table, and some are missing; sequencing was by immunoSEQ multiplex PCR. This table holds roughly 150,000 clones, 70% to 90% found once. From germline, CDR1 is MNHEY and CDR2 SVGAGI. The ends were cut back, 2 bases at V and 6 bases at J, with 7 bases in the middle. The CDR3 covers 12 residues. This receptor was taken from a woman over 75 with acute or convalescent COVID-19. This rearrangement joins TRBV6-5 to TRBJ1-2, with D unresolved. Specimen: peripheral blood. The CDR3 DNA reads TGTGCCAGCAGTTACGGTCAGGATGGCTACACCTTC. Its protein product is CASSYGQDGYTF.